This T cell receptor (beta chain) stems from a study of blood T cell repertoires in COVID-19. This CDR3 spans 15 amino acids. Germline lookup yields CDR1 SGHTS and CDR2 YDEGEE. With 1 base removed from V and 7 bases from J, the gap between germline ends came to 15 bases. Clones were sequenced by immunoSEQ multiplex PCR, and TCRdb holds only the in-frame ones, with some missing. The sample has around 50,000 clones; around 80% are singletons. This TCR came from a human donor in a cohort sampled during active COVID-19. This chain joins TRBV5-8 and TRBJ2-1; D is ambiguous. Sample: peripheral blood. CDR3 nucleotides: TGTGCCAGCAGCTTGCCCAGGCTCGGCCTTAATGAGCAGTTCTTC. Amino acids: CASSLPRLGLNEQFF.